These 10 T cell receptor beta chains share one sample of origin, sequenced in a study of blood T cell repertoires in COVID-19. This table comes from immunoSEQ multiplex PCR, and its TCRdb copy is limited to in-frame clones, with some not included. The sample includes tens of thousands of clones, over 80% of them seen just once. The material sequenced was peripheral blood. All receptors derive from a woman aged 70-85 years with acute or convalescent COVID-19.

This rearrangement joins TRBV7-8 to TRBJ2-1; no clear D. The V gene lost 1 base and the J gene lost 2 bases, with 9 bases spanning the gap. This CDR3 spans 15 amino acids. Germline assignment: CDR1 SGHVS and CDR2 FQNEAQ. The CDR3 region is CASSLDEQTYNEQFF. The CDR3 DNA reads TGTGCCAGCAGCTTAGACGAGCAAACCTACAATGAGCAGTTCTTC.

This chain links TRBV5-1 with TRBJ1-2; 7 positions agree with TRBD1. The CDR3 spans 14 residues. V was pared by 6 bases and J by 6 bases, with 11 bases of the junction left unmatched. From germline, CDR1 is SGHRS and CDR2 YFSETQ. This CDR3 reads CASTLSPGGNGYTF. The CDR3 bases are TGCGCCAGCACGTTGAGCCCAGGGGGGAATGGCTACACCTTC.

The count of this clone is one. The chain has TRBV29-1 and TRBJ2-1, with D possibly being TRBD2 (7 bases). Germline V gene lookup returns CDR1 SQVTM and CDR2 ANQGSEA. Trimming shortened V by 3 bases and J by 7 bases, and 16 bases separated the two germline ends. The CDR3 is 14 amino acids. In nucleotides, the CDR3 is TGCAGCGTTGACCGGGGGGCGACTGGGAATGAGCAGTTCTTC. Its protein product is CSVDRGATGNEQFF.

This clone was recorded a few times. This chain connects TRBV5-1 to TRBJ1-2, with 12 bases lining up with TRBD1. V shed 4 bases and J 6 bases; nucleotides not matched to a gene: 7. In germline, CDR1 is SGHRS, CDR2 YFSETQ. The CDR3 is made up of 15 amino acids. The CDR3 loop is CASSQSGQGADGYTF. Here the CDR3 DNA reads TGCGCCAGCAGCCAATCGGGACAGGGGGCTGATGGCTACACCTTC. The variable domain in full, completed from reference TRBV5-1 and TRBJ1-2, reads KAGVTQTPRYLIKTRGQQVTLSCSPISGHRSVSWYQQTPGQGLQFLFEYFSETQRNKGNFPGRFSGRQFSNSRSEMNVSTLELGDSALYLCASSQSGQGADGYTFGSGTRLTVV.

This chain joins TRBV2 and TRBJ1-5; D is possibly TRBD1 (5 bases). Germline CDR1 SNHLY, CDR2 FYNNEI. V was pared by 0 bases and J by 3 bases, with 15 bases between. This CDR3 has 17 residues. The CDR3 spells CASSEALPGVLNQPQHF. The CDR3 nucleotides read TGTGCCAGCAGTGAAGCGCTTCCGGGGGTTCTCAATCAGCCCCAGCATTTT.

This chain joins TRBV10-2 and TRBJ1-4; 9 bases match TRBD1. The CDR3 runs 14 residues. The trim removed 6 bases at V and 8 bases at J, leaving 7 bases unmatched. CDR1 WSHSY and CDR2 SAAADI come from the germline V gene. The CDR3 nucleotides are TGCGCCAGCAGCTATGGACAGGGGCAGGAAAAACTGTTTTTT. This encodes CASSYGQGQEKLFF.

The chain is built from TRBV5-1 and TRBJ2-7, with D possibly matching TRBD1 (5 bases). Germline V gene data show CDR1 as SGHRS and CDR2 as YFSETQ. The CDR3 loop spans 15 amino acids. V lost 2 bases and J 7 bases, leaving 19 bases between the germline ends. The CDR3 protein is CASSLTDTYSREQYF. The CDR3 nucleotides are TGCGCCAGCAGCTTAACGGACACCTACTCGCGGGAGCAGTACTTC.

The V and J genes are TRBV6-5 and TRBJ1-1, with 7 bases aligning to TRBD1. The CDR3 consists of 15 residues. Germline CDR1 MNHEY, CDR2 SVGAGI. The junction had 6 bases not matched to a gene; V was cut back by 5 bases and J by 0 bases. CDR3 region: CASSSRQGLNTEAFF. In DNA form, the CDR3 reads TGTGCCAGCAGTAGTAGACAGGGATTGAACACTGAAGCTTTCTTT.

This sequence joins TRBV12-5 and TRBJ2-7; D is ambiguous. The CDR3 runs to 14 residues. The germline gives CDR1 LGHNT, CDR2 FRNRAP. Trimming took off 3 bases at V and 1 base at J, with 10 bases between the two ends. In DNA, the CDR3 is TGTGCTAGTGGTTTATTGGTAGCATCCTACGAGCAGTACTTC. Protein product: CASGLLVASYEQYF. The full variable domain, with the rest looked up from reference TRBV12-5 and TRBJ2-7, is DARVTQTPRHKVTEMGQEVTMRCQPILGHNTVFWYRQTMMQGLELLAYFRNRAPLDDSGMPKDRFSAEMPDATLATLKIQPSEPRDSAVYFCASGLLVASYEQYFGPGTRLTVT.

V is TRBV30 and J is TRBJ2-3; D is unclear. This CDR3 is 15 amino acids long. Trimming cost V 2 bases and J 4 bases, with 16 bases left between them. Germline assignment: CDR1 GTSNPN and CDR2 SVGIG (reference sequence). The DNA for the CDR3 is TGTGCCTGGAGTACCCAATACAGATTGGCAGATACGCAGTATTTT. This codes for CAWSTQYRLADTQYF. The whole variable domain, remainder taken from reference TRBV30 and TRBJ2-3, is SQTIHQWPATLVQPVGSPLSLECTVEGTSNPNLYWYRQAAGRGLQLLFYSVGIGQISSEVPQNLSASRPQDRQFILSSKKLLLSDSGFYLCAWSTQYRLADTQYFGPGTRLTVL.